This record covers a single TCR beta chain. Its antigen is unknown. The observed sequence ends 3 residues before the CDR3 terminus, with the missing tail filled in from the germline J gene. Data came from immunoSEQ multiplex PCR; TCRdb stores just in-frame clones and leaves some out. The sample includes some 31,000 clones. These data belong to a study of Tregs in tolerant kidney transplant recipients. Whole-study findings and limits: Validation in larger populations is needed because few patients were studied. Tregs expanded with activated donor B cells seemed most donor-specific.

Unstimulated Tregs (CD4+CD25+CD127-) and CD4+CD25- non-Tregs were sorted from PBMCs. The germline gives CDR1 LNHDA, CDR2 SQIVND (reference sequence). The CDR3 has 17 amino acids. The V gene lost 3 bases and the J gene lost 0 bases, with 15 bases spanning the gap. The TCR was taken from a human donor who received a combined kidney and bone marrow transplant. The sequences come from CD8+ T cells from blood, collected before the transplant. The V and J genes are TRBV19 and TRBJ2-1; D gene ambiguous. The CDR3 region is CASSIAHPKSSYNEQFF. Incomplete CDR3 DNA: TGTGCCAGTAGTATTGCACACCCAAAAAGCTCCTACAATGAG.